This T cell receptor beta chain was sequenced during a study of CD8 T cells in Susac syndrome. RNA in amounts of about 0.5 to 1 ug was reverse transcribed with random hexamers. Amplification of TCR beta CDR3 used immunoSEQ multiplex PCR across 54 Vbeta and 13 Jbeta. TCRdb recomputed calls from the immunoSEQ multiplex PCR reads with MiXCR, one row per CDR3 protein. The table lists 150,000 to 200,000 distinct CDR3 sequences, roughly 94% of them singletons. Study observations and caveats: The study conceded that relatively few individuals underwent its TCR sequencing and HLA analysis.

Germline trimming cut 2 bases from V and 9 bases from J; bases unmatched to any gene: 4. CDR1 SGHVS and CDR2 FQNEAQ come from the germline V gene. CDR3 length equals 14 residues. About this clonotype: Its antigen is not identified.

The J gene is TRBJ1-6, the V gene TRBV7-8, with TRBD1 matching over 7 bases. The origin of this receptor is a human donor with Susac syndrome. Sequenced material: CD4+ T cells from PBMCs. CDR3 coding DNA: TGTGCCAGCAGCTTAAGACAGGGTGGTTCACCCCTCCACTTT. Encoded protein: CASSLRQGGSPLHF.